The subject of this entry is one T cell receptor (beta chain). MiXCR, run by TCRdb on the RT-PCR reads, gives a single entry per CDR3 protein. Of about 960,000 distinct CDR3 sequences detected, about a sixth appear once; the ten largest clones hold around 6%. This sample is part of a study of patients and donors after allogeneic stem cell transplantation. V was shortened by 0 bases and J by 4 bases, with 12 bases between the two germline ends. The V gene's germline CDR1 is LGHNA and CDR2 YSLEER. The CDR3 covers 15 residues. The TCR originated in a human donor who was either an allogeneic HSCT recipient or a stem cell or donor lymphocyte infusion donor (not recorded which). It is not recorded whose cells these are; they may come from a transplant donor. Sequencing input: blood, either unsorted or a sorted T cell fraction (not recorded which). This chain uses TRBV4-3 with TRBJ2-5; tentative D call: TRBD2 (5 bases). CDR3 nucleotides: TGCGCCAGCAGCCAAGATCTGAGCGGATTAGAGACCCAGTACTTC. Translated, it gives CASSQDLSGLETQYF.